A single sample gave rise to the 32 T cell receptor beta chains below, sequenced in a study of T cell repertoires in cytomegalovirus infection. TCRdb re-derived calls from the reads in MiXCR, one entry per CDR3 protein. Seen here are about 440,000 distinct CDR3 sequences, approximately 31% observed once, and the top ten hold 12% to 15%. Sequencing input: PBMCs. Receptor source: a human donor in good health (CMV status not recorded). Some clones in this sample may be carry-over from other donors' samples.

The chain combines TRBV5-6 with TRBJ2-1; 11 nucleotides line up with TRBD1. The germline V gene has CDR1 SGHDT and CDR2 YYEEEE. The CDR3 is made up of 12 amino acids. The V and J ends lost 4 bases and 16 bases, in that order; junction bases with no gene match: 7. CDR3 amino acids: CASSAVGQGDFF. In nucleotides, the CDR3 is TGTGCCAGCAGCGCGGTGGGACAGGGGGATTTCTTC.

The V gene is TRBV4-1, the J gene TRBJ2-1, with TRBD1 matching over 8 bases. In germline, CDR1 is MGHRA, CDR2 YSYEKL. With 0 bases clipped from V and 6 bases from J, the junction kept 4 bases outside the gene matches. CDR3 length: 15 amino acids. The CDR3 reads CASSQEGTGGNEQFF. CDR3 nucleotide sequence: TGCGCCAGCAGCCAAGAAGGCACAGGGGGCAATGAGCAGTTCTTC.

The DNA of the CDR3 is TGCAGTGCTAGAGATCTGGGGAAGGGATCACCCCTCCACTTT. Translating gives CSARDLGKGSPLHF. The rearrangement uses TRBV20-1 and TRBJ1-6, with D hard to call. Deletions cut 0 bases from V and 10 bases from J, with 13 bases between. This CDR3 has 14 amino acids. The germline V gene encodes CDR1 DFQATT and CDR2 SNEGSKA (reference sequence).

Ten or more counts support this clonotype. The chain couples TRBV7-2 to TRBJ2-7; TRBD2 is a possible D gene (5 bases). The CDR3 consists of 16 residues. The V and J ends lost 1 base and 0 bases respectively, with 13 bases between them. In germline, CDR1 is SGHTA, CDR2 FQGNSA. The CDR3 DNA is TGTGCCAGCAGCTTAGTTCAAGACTACCCCTCCTACGAGCAGTACTTC. Translating gives CASSLVQDYPSYEQYF. Looking up the rest from reference TRBV7-2 and TRBJ2-7 gives the full variable domain: GAGVSQSPSNKVTEKGKDVELRCDPISGHTALYWYRQSLGQGLEFLIYFQGNSAPDKSGLPSDRFSAERTGGSVSTLTIQRTQQEDSAVYLCASSLVQDYPSYEQYFGPGTRLTVT.

Points on this clonotype: As the CDR3 is not closed by the conserved phenylalanine or tryptophan, this likely results from a read error. This sequence joins TRBV6-6 and TRBJ1-1; 9 bases map to TRBD1. V was clipped by 10 bases and J by 6 bases; unmatched bases: 9. The length of the CDR3 is 13 residues. The germline V gene encodes CDR1 MNHNY and CDR2 SVGAGI (reference sequence). The CDR3 nucleotides are TGTGCCATAAAACAGGGGGCGAGCCCTGAAGCTTTCTTG. Its translation: CAIKQGASPEAFL.

The chain couples TRBV20-1 to TRBJ2-3, with unresolved D. The CDR3 length is 12 residues. From germline, CDR1 is DFQATT and CDR2 SNEGSKA (reference sequence). The germline V and J ends were trimmed by 1 base and 6 bases, with 8 bases remaining between them. The CDR3 region has the DNA TGCAGTGCTAGAGGGCCCGCCGATACGCAGTATTTT. This codes for CSARGPADTQYF.

This clonotype was recorded at least ten times. The chain carries TRBV7-2 and TRBJ1-2; D is uncertain. The V end was cut by 4 bases, the J end by 2 bases, with 11 bases between. Germline V gene sequence: CDR1 SGHTA, CDR2 FQGNSA. The CDR3 consists of 14 residues. CDR3 coding DNA: TGTGCCAGCAGCTCGGGATCTATAAACTATGGCTACACCTTC. Translation gives CASSSGSINYGYTF. The whole variable domain, remainder taken from reference TRBV7-2 and TRBJ1-2, is GAGVSQSPSNKVTEKGKDVELRCDPISGHTALYWYRQSLGQGLEFLIYFQGNSAPDKSGLPSDRFSAERTGGSVSTLTIQRTQQEDSAVYLCASSSGSINYGYTFGSGTRLTVV.

This clonotype was seen only a few times. A much bigger clone sits one base away, suggesting this may be a read error. This chain joins TRBV6-1 and TRBJ2-7; D is unresolved. This CDR3 is built from 15 residues. Looked up from germline, CDR1 is MNHNS and CDR2 is SASEGT. The CDR3 loop is CASSEAEGSYYEPYF. The CDR3 coding sequence is TGTGCCAGCAGTGAAGCTGAAGGCAGTTACTACGAGCCGTACTTC.

Regarding this clonotype: Germline and junction disagree at one end, which may indicate a read error. The rearrangement uses TRBV7-3 and TRBJ2-7, with D possibly being TRBD1 (6 bases). Germline assignment: CDR1 SGHTA and CDR2 FQGTGA. The CDR3 has 12 amino acids. The CDR3 nucleotides are TGTTCCAGCGGAACACAGGGCTACGAGCAGTACTTC. It codes for CSSGTQGYEQYF.

This chain uses TRBV5-5 with TRBJ1-2; D gene uncertain. The CDR3 covers 15 residues. Deletions cut 1 base from V and 8 bases from J, with 18 bases between. Germline V CDR1 and CDR2: SGHKS, YYEKEE (reference sequence). For the CDR3, the DNA is TGTGCCAGCAGCTTGATGGGGTCCGGGAGGGCCGGCTACACCTTC. Its translation: CASSLMGSGRAGYTF. Full variable domain (missing parts from reference TRBV5-5 and TRBJ1-2): DAGVTQSPTHLIKTRGQQVTLRCSPISGHKSVSWYQQVLGQGPQFIFQYYEKEERGRGNFPDRFSARQFPNYSSELNVNALLLGDSALYLCASSLMGSGRAGYTFGSGTRLTVV.

This clonotype was observed many times. CDR3 amino acids: CASSLPTSGVYGANVLTF. The CDR3 DNA sequence: TGTGCCAGCAGCTTACCGACTAGCGGGGTATATGGGGCCAACGTCCTGACTTTC. The V and J genes are TRBV7-2 and TRBJ2-6, with 11 positions matching TRBD2. Germline trimming cut 2 bases from V and 3 bases from J; bases unmatched to any gene: 6. The CDR3 is made up of 18 amino acids. Germline V gene data show CDR1 as SGHTA and CDR2 as FQGNSA.

There are a few counts of this clonotype. This sequence joins TRBV5-5 and TRBJ1-4; TRBD1 is a possible D gene (6 bases). This CDR3 comprises 16 residues. V lost 2 bases and J 1 base, leaving 12 bases between the germline ends. Germline V CDR1 and CDR2: SGHKS, YYEKEE (reference sequence). CDR3 in DNA: TGTGCCAGCAGCTTAGTGGGGGCCTTAACTAATGAAAAACTGTTTTTT. Residues: CASSLVGALTNEKLFF.

There are a few counts of this clonotype. V is TRBV27 and J is TRBJ2-7; the D gene is possibly TRBD2 (6 bases). V lost 3 bases to trimming and J lost 1 base, with 16 bases between them. This CDR3 contains 16 residues. Germline V gene data show CDR1 as MNHEY and CDR2 as SMNVEV (reference sequence). The CDR3 DNA follows: TGTGCCAGCAGTTTTCGCGGGATCCTTACTTCCTACGAGCAGTACTTC. Its protein is CASSFRGILTSYEQYF.

This rearrangement joins TRBV2 to TRBJ2-7, with unresolved D. This CDR3 comprises 14 residues. Trimming stripped 2 bases from V and 1 base from J, with 9 bases between. Germline assignment: CDR1 SNHLY and CDR2 FYNNEI. The CDR3 region is CASSEYGDSYEQYF. CDR3 sequence (DNA): TGTGCCAGCAGTGAATATGGGGATTCCTACGAGCAGTACTTC. Using reference TRBV2 and TRBJ2-7 for the parts outside the CDR3, the full variable domain is EPEVTQTPSHQVTQMGQEVILRCVPISNHLYFYWYRQILGQKVEFLVSFYNNEISEKSEIFDDQFSVERPDGSNFTLKIRSTKLEDSAMYFCASSEYGDSYEQYFGPGTRLTVT.

The chain combines TRBV14 with TRBJ1-2; D uncertain. The CDR3 runs to 12 residues. The germline gives CDR1 SGHDN, CDR2 FVKESK. Trimming left V 1 base short and J 6 bases short, with 6 bases between. The CDR3 here is CASSQARDGYTF. The CDR3 DNA sequence: TGTGCCAGCAGCCAAGCTAGGGATGGCTACACCTTC.

In its sample, this clonotype was seen many times. This chain connects TRBV7-9 to TRBJ1-6; D is ambiguous. CDR1 SEHNR and CDR2 FQNEAQ come from the germline V gene (reference sequence). The length of the CDR3 is 12 residues. V gave up 6 bases and J gave up 7 bases, with 7 bases separating them. Here the CDR3 reads CASREGNSPLHF. CDR3 DNA: TGTGCCAGCAGGGAAGGGAATTCACCCCTCCACTTT.

There are a few counts of this clonotype. The rearrangement joins TRBV20-1 to TRBJ2-6; no clear D gene. CDR3 length: 15 amino acids. The germline gives CDR1 DFQATT, CDR2 SNEGSKA (reference sequence). V was trimmed by 3 bases and J by 1 base, leaving 10 bases between them. As DNA, the CDR3 is TGCAGTGCTAGGCCTCATCTTTCTGGGGCCAACGTCCTGACTTTC. This gives the protein CSARPHLSGANVLTF.

This clonotype turned up a few times. The J gene is TRBJ2-3, the V gene TRBV2, with 7 bases aligning to TRBD2. V was clipped by 8 bases and J by 0 bases; unmatched bases: 8. Germline loops: CDR1 SNHLY, CDR2 FYNNEI. The CDR3 contains 15 residues. CDR3 bases: TGTGCCAGCGCGGAGCCGCGGGGGAGCACAGATACGCAGTATTTT. Translating gives CASAEPRGSTDTQYF.

Only a few counts were recorded for this clonotype. V is TRBV5-6 and J is TRBJ2-6; D may be TRBD1 (6 bases). Germline assignment: CDR1 SGHDT and CDR2 YYEEEE. V was pared by 2 bases and J by 0 bases, with 12 bases between. This CDR3 contains 17 residues. The CDR3 sequence is CASSLQTGFSGANVLTF. For the CDR3, the DNA is TGTGCCAGCAGCTTACAGACAGGCTTCTCTGGGGCCAACGTCCTGACTTTC.

Only a few counts were recorded for this clonotype. The rearrangement uses TRBV6-5 and TRBJ2-1; either TRBD1 or TRBD2 may supply D (6 bases each). This CDR3 has 16 residues. Germline V CDR1 and CDR2: MNHEY, SVGAGI. Trimming pared 0 bases from V and 8 bases from J, leaving 17 bases between. The CDR3 region is CASSYSLGGGPYEQFF. CDR3 bases: TGTGCCAGCAGTTACTCGTTGGGGGGCGGGCCCTATGAGCAGTTCTTC.

This chain joins TRBV5-4 and TRBJ2-5; the match to TRBD1 covers 7 bases. The CDR3 has 16 residues. V gave up 3 bases and J gave up 2 bases; unmatched junction bases: 10. Per germline, CDR1 SGHNT and CDR2 YYREEE (reference sequence). The CDR3 nucleotides read TGTGCCAGCAGCTGGGAACTTCAGGGGGTACAAGAGACCCAGTACTTC. Amino acids: CASSWELQGVQETQYF.

The gene calls are TRBV15 and TRBJ2-1; TRBD2 agrees at 10 bases. The CDR3 is 16 amino acids. V trimming: 0 bases; J trimming: 7 bases; junction bases outside the gene matches: 6. Germline V gives CDR1 LNHNV, CDR2 YYDKDF (reference sequence). The CDR3 bases are TGTGCCACCAGCAGAGATGGGACTAGCGTTCCGAATGAGCAGTTCTTC. Translated: CATSRDGTSVPNEQFF.

The rearrangement uses TRBV18 and TRBJ1-4, with 8 bases that match TRBD1. CDR3 length equals 14 residues. Germline-derived CDR1 and CDR2 are KGHSH and LQKENI. J was trimmed by 9 bases and V by 4 bases; bases with no gene match: 7. The CDR3 loop is CASSLSTGDKKLFF. The CDR3 nucleotides read TGTGCCAGCTCACTATCGACAGGGGATAAAAAACTGTTTTTT.

There are a few counts of this clonotype. DNA for the CDR3: TGTGCCAGCTCACCACAGGGAGGAAACACTGAAGCTTTCTTT. Protein product: CASSPQGGNTEAFF. J is TRBJ1-1 and V is TRBV18, with D hard to call. Germline assignment: CDR1 KGHSH and CDR2 LQKENI. V lost 1 base to trimming and J lost 2 bases, with 8 bases between them. CDR3 length: 14 residues.

This clonotype was observed at least ten times. The J gene is TRBJ1-1, the V gene TRBV7-3, with a tentative D call TRBD1 (5 bases). The germline gives CDR1 SGHTA, CDR2 FQGTGA. Trimming removed 8 bases at V and 5 bases at J, with 15 bases between. This CDR3 contains 13 residues. The CDR3 here is CASSKFEGTEAFF. In DNA, the CDR3 is TGTGCCAGCTCCAAGTTTGAGGGGACTGAAGCTTTCTTT.

This sequence joins TRBV6-6 and TRBJ1-5, with D uncertain. The V end was cut by 2 bases, the J end by 0 bases, with 8 bases between. This CDR3 is 15 amino acids long. In germline, CDR1 is MNHNY, CDR2 SVGAGI (reference sequence). This chain's CDR3 is CASSYPPYSNQPQHF. The CDR3 nucleotides read TGTGCCAGCAGTTACCCCCCCTATAGCAATCAGCCCCAGCATTTT.

This clonotype was seen a few times. The chain uses TRBV27 and TRBJ2-7; weak D call: TRBD1 (5 bases). CDR1 is MNHEY, CDR2 SMNVEV, per germline (reference sequence). The V end lost 0 bases, the J end lost 6 bases, and 9 bases lay between the germline ends. The CDR3 totals 13 residues. CDR3 in amino acids: CASSLSGQIEQYF. CDR3 coding DNA: TGTGCCAGCAGTTTATCGGGGCAGATCGAGCAGTACTTC.

The table lists this clonotype with a few counts. The chain employs TRBV6-5 and TRBJ1-2; unclear D gene. Germline assignment: CDR1 MNHEY and CDR2 SVGAGI. This CDR3 has 14 amino acids. V was clipped by 0 bases and J by 8 bases, with 13 bases between them. The CDR3 DNA follows: TGTGCCAGCAGTTACTCGCGCGGGGTGAGGGGCTACACCTTC. Translation: CASSYSRGVRGYTF.

This chain uses TRBV5-6 with TRBJ1-6; no reliable D call. The germline V gene has CDR1 SGHDT and CDR2 YYEEEE. Between the trimmed V and J ends, which lost 1 base and 4 bases, there was a span of 6 bases. This CDR3 has 14 residues. CDR3 nucleotides: TGTGCCAGCAGCTTGACACAGTATAATTCACCCCTCCACTTT. This codes for CASSLTQYNSPLHF.

V usage is TRBV7-2 and J usage is TRBJ1-2, with 8 bases identical to TRBD1. Germline V CDR1 and CDR2: SGHTA, FQGNSA. V lost 5 bases, J lost 1 base, and 3 bases stayed unmatched. The CDR3 has 14 amino acids. The CDR3 nucleotides are TGTGCCAGCAGCGCAGACAGGGGTAACTATGGCTACACCTTC. It specifies CASSADRGNYGYTF.

The chain uses TRBV6-1 and TRBJ2-1, with a tentative D call TRBD2 (5 bases). The germline V gene encodes CDR1 MNHNS and CDR2 SASEGT. The CDR3 contains 14 residues. The V and J ends lost 1 base and 10 bases respectively, with 14 bases between them. Here the CDR3 DNA reads TGTGCCAGCAGTGAAGGGCCCCCTGCGGGCGAGCAGTTCTTC. Translating it yields CASSEGPPAGEQFF.

The V gene is TRBV28, the J gene TRBJ1-3; 8 nucleotides align to TRBD1. The J segment lost 1 base and the V segment lost 6 bases, leaving 8 bases of the junction unmatched. Germline CDR1 MDHEN, CDR2 SYDVKM. This CDR3 has 16 amino acids. As DNA, the CDR3 is TGTGCCAGCAGGCTTTACAGGGGGGGTTCTGGAAACACCATATATTTT. Its translation is CASRLYRGGSGNTIYF.